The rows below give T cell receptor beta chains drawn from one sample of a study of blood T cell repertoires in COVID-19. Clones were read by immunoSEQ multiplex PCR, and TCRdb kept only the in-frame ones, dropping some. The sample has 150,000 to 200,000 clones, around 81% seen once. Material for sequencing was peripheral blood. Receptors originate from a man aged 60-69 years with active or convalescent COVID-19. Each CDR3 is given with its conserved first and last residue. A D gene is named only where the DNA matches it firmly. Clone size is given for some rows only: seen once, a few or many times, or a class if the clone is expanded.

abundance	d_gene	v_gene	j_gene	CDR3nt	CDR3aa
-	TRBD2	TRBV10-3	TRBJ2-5	TGTGCCATCAGCGACCGACTAGCGGGGGGGCAAGAGACCCAGTACTTC	CAISDRLAGGQETQYF
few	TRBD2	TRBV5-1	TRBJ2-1	TGCGCCAGCAGCAAGGGGGGGACTAGCGGCGACAATGAGCAGTTCTTC	CASSKGGTSGDNEQFF
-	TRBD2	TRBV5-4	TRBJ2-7	TGTGCCAGCAGCTTGGGGGGGACTAGCGGGAGGGCACGCGAGCAGTACTTC	CASSLGGTSGRAREQYF
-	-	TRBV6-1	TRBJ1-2	TGTGCCAGCAGTTTAATGACAGGATCCTACACCTTC	CASSLMTGSYTF
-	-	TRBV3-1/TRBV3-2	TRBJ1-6	TGTGCCAGCAGCCATGCTAGTCCAAGCGAGCCACCCCTCCACTTT	CASSHASPSEPPLHF
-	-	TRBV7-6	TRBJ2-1	TGTGCCAGCAGCCTGGTCTCGAGCTCCTACAATGAGCAGTTCTTC	CASSLVSSSYNEQFF
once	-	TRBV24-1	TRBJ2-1	TGTGCCACCAGTGATTTGGGAGGAGTGGGCTCCTACAATGAGCAGTTCTTC	CATSDLGGVGSYNEQFF
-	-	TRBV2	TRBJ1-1	TGTGCCAGCAAGGCACTAATCGGTACTGAAGCTTTCTTT	CASKALIGTEAFF
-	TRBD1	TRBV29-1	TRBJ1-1	TGCAGCGTCGGGACAGGATTGGTAACTGAAGCTTTCTTT	CSVGTGLVTEAFF
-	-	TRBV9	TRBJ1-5	TGTGCCAGCAGCCGCAGGCTGAATCAGCCCCAGCATTTT	CASSRRLNQPQHF
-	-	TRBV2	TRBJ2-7	TGTGCCAGCAGGGGGGACAACCCCTACGAGCAGTACTTC	CASRGDNPYEQYF
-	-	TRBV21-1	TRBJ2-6	TGTGCCAGCAGCAAAGGGTCTAGCGGGAGGTCTAACGTCCTGACTTTC	CASSKGSSGRSNVLTF
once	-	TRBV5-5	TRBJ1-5	TGTGCCAGCAGCGTCTCCGGGGATTTCAGCAATCAGCCCCAGCATTTT	CASSVSGDFSNQPQHF
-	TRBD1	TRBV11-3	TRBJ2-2	TGTGCCAGCAGCCCCCACAGGGGGCCCACCGGGGAGCTGTTTTTT	CASSPHRGPTGELFF
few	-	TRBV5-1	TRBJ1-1	TGCGCCAGCAGCTTGCTCCCAGGGGTGGCTAACACTGAAGCTTTCTTT	CASSLLPGVANTEAFF
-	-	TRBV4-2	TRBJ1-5	TGTGCCAGCAGCCAAGCTCCGGACATAAAACAGCCCCAGCATTTT	CASSQAPDIKQPQHF
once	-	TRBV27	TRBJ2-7	TGTGCCAGCAGTTTACAAAACAGGGAACCCTACGAGCAGTACTTC	CASSLQNREPYEQYF
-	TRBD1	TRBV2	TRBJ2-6	TGTGCCAGCAGTGATATCTACTCCGGACAGGGCCTTACCGGGGCCAACGTCCTGACTTTC	CASSDIYSGQGLTGANVLTF
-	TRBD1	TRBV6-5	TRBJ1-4	TGTGCCAGCAGTTGGGACAGCGCAACTAATGAAAAACTGTTTTTT	CASSWDSATNEKLFF
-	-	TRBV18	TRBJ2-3	TGTGCCAGCTCACCGAGCGCCGGGACTTTAAAGGGTTCTAGCACAGATACGCAGTATTTT	CASSPSAGTLKGSSTDTQYF
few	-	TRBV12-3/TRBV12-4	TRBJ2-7	TGTGCCAGCAGTCAATCTACTAAGGGGGAGCAGTACTTC	CASSQSTKGEQYF
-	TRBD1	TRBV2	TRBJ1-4	TGTGCCAGCAGTGCAGTTCAGGGGGCGAGCGAAAAACTGTTTTTT	CASSAVQGASEKLFF
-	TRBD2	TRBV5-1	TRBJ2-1	TGCGCCAGCAGCCCGGGAGGGGAAAATGAGCAGTTCTTC	CASSPGGENEQFF
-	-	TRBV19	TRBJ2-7	TGTGCCAGTAGTATCGCTCGTGGCGGCCGGTACGAGCAGTACTTC	CASSIARGGRYEQYF
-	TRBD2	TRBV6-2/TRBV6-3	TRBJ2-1	TGTGCCAGCAGTCTAGCGGGGTCCCCCCACAATGAGCAGTTCTTC	CASSLAGSPHNEQFF
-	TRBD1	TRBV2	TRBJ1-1	TGTGCCAGCAGTACCGGGACAGGGTTTATTGAAGCTTTCTTT	CASSTGTGFIEAFF